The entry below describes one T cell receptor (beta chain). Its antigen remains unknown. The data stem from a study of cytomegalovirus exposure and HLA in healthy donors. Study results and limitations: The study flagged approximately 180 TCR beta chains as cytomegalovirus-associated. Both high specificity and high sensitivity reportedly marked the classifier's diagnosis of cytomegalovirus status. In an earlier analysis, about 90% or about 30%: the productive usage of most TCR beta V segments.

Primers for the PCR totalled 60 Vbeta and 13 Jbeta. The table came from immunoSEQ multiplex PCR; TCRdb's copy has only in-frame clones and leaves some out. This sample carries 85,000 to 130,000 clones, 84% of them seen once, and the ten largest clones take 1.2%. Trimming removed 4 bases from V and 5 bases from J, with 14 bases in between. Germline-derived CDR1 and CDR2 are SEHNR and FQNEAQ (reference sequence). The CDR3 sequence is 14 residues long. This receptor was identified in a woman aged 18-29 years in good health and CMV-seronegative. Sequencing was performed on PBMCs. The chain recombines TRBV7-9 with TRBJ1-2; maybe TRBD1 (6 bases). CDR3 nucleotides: TGTGCCAGCAGCTCCGGGGGGGGCGTATATGGCTACACCTTC. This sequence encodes CASSSGGGVYGYTF.